What follows describes a single T cell receptor beta chain. Its antigen remains unknown. Each CDR3 protein gets one entry after TCRdb re-called the RT-PCR reads with MiXCR. The sample has 400,000 to 550,000 distinct CDR3 sequences; about 25% are singletons. The data were obtained in a study of response to subunit inactivated influenza vaccine. Study results and limitations: Few new T cells, the authors suggested, are recruited by each seasonal influenza vaccination.

Deletions cut 0 bases from V and 8 bases from J, with 16 bases between. Germline loops: CDR1 LGHNA, CDR2 YNFKEQ. The CDR3 consists of 15 residues. The receptor comes from a man aged 50-59 years who received an inactivated influenza vaccine. The specimen was CD4+ T cells sorted from PBMCs, collected 5 to 6 days after vaccination. The chain couples TRBV4-2 to TRBJ1-2, with no clear D. The CDR3 nucleotides are TGTGCCAGCAGCCAAGATGCTCGGGGAGAAGTAGGCTACACCTTC. It is translated as CASSQDARGEVGYTF.